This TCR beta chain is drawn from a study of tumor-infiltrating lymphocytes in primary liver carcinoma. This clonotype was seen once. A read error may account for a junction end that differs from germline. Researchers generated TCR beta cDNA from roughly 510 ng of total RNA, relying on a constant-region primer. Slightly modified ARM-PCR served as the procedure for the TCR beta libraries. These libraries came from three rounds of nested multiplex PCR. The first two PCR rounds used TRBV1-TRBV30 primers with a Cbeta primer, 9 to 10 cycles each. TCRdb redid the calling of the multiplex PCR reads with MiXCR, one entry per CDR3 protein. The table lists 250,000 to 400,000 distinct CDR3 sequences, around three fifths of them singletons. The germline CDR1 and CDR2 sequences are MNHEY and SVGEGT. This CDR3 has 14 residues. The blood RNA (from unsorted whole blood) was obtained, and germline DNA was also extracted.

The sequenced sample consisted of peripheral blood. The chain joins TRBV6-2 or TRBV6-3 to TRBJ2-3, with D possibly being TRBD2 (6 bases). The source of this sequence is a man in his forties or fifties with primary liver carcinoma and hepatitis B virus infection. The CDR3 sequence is CAIGFGRSTDMQYF. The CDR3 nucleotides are TGTGCCATCGGGTTTGGGAGGAGCACAGATATGCAGTATTTT.